What follows describes a single T cell receptor beta chain. This clonotype was seen more than once but under ten times. Its antigen is currently not known. Nothing much larger sits one base from this clone, and base qualities are not available. The record originates from a study of regulatory T cells in long-lasting Graves disease (dated by TCRdb to the early 2020s). Study-wide context: In the newly diagnosed Graves' disease group, patients had been taking antithyroid drugs for less than 3 months. The study was registered as a clinical trial and conducted in China. This study used TCR sequencing and RNA sequencing of peripheral blood to compare persistent Graves' disease patients against newly diagnosed Graves' disease patients. TCR sequencing covered 13 persistent and roughly 20 newly diagnosed Graves' disease patients, around 33 samples in total. Broader findings and caveats from the paper: Persistent Graves' disease patients showed lower TCR Shannon entropy and fewer highly expanded clones than newly diagnosed patients, suggesting clonal expansion. TRBV28, TRBJ1-2 and TRBJ2-5 were preferentially used in persistent disease, while TRBV20-1 and TRBJ2-1 were favored in newly diagnosed disease. The authors acknowledged the small sample size as a limitation that may reduce accuracy. Peripheral blood alone was examined, since thyroid tissue, which constituted the primary lesion, could not be accessed. Sequencing and analysis were restricted to the TCR beta chain. Persistent patients shared more public clonotypes among themselves (around 3,000) than newly diagnosed patients did (approximately 970).

Between the V and J ends, shortened by 5 bases and 4 bases respectively, the junction contains 16 bases. Including cysteine and phenylalanine, the CDR3 has 15 amino acids. The entry retains the CDR3 DNA only, 45 bases that are in frame from base 1. The germline V gene (reference sequence) provides CDR1 LNHDA and CDR2 SQIVND. What this sample's time point label stands for: newly diagnosed GD, antithyroid drugs for less than 3 months. For both TCR sequencing and RNA sequencing, RNA was extracted from PBMCs in TRIzol. The diagnosis of Graves' disease was made according to American Thyroid Association guidelines. Patients for the study were recruited at an endocrinology department in Xi'an, China. Each patient gave around 9.2 milliliters of peripheral blood, collected in an EDTA anticoagulant tube. Ficoll Paque Plus density gradient separation was used to isolate PBMCs, and no further T cell sorting was performed. An Agilent 2100 Bioanalyzer and agarose gel were used to check RNA quality, and a NanoDrop 2000 was used to measure RNA concentration.

The method was multiplex PCR. Sequencing instrument: Illumina HiSeq 4000. To build TCR beta libraries, CDR3 regions were amplified by Arm-PCR using iRepertoire HTBI primers. Before sequencing, the PCR products underwent gel purification. As for the authors' bioinformatics: Gene usage analysis of CDR3 amino acid clonotypes relied on the approximately 60 TRBV and 12 to 15 TRBJ segments identified across samples. Filtered high-quality paired reads were merged into contigs using COPE and FqMerger. Contigs were aligned with BLAST to IMGT TRBV, TRBD and TRBJ reference genes, and CDR3 was defined per IMGT. Clonotypes above 0.1% frequency were classified as highly expanded clones. Shannon entropy was used to measure repertoire diversity, and the Gini coefficient was used to measure V-J evenness. Clonotypes shared by more than one individual were considered public. TCRdb reran the public reads through fastp at Q25 and MiXCR, keeping productive beta chains. Every entry covers one CDR3 protein and lists the most common genes and DNA from its rows. The V and J calls follow TCRdb's processing rather than the paper's. Across this sample there are approximately 300,000 distinct CDR3 sequences, with over 15% seen only once. Of the sample, less than 40% is held by the ten largest clones.

The sequencing used peripheral blood mononuclear cells (PBMCs), collected at new diagnosis, from a patient treated with antithyroid drugs. Rearrangement joined TRBV19 to TRBJ2-3; 5 matching bases give a weak D call of TRBD1. This receptor was identified in a female donor with Graves disease. The DNA is as follows: TGTGCCAGTAGTGGGGCAGCTCCTTTGCCAGATACGCAGTATTTT. This encodes CASSGAAPLPDTQYF.